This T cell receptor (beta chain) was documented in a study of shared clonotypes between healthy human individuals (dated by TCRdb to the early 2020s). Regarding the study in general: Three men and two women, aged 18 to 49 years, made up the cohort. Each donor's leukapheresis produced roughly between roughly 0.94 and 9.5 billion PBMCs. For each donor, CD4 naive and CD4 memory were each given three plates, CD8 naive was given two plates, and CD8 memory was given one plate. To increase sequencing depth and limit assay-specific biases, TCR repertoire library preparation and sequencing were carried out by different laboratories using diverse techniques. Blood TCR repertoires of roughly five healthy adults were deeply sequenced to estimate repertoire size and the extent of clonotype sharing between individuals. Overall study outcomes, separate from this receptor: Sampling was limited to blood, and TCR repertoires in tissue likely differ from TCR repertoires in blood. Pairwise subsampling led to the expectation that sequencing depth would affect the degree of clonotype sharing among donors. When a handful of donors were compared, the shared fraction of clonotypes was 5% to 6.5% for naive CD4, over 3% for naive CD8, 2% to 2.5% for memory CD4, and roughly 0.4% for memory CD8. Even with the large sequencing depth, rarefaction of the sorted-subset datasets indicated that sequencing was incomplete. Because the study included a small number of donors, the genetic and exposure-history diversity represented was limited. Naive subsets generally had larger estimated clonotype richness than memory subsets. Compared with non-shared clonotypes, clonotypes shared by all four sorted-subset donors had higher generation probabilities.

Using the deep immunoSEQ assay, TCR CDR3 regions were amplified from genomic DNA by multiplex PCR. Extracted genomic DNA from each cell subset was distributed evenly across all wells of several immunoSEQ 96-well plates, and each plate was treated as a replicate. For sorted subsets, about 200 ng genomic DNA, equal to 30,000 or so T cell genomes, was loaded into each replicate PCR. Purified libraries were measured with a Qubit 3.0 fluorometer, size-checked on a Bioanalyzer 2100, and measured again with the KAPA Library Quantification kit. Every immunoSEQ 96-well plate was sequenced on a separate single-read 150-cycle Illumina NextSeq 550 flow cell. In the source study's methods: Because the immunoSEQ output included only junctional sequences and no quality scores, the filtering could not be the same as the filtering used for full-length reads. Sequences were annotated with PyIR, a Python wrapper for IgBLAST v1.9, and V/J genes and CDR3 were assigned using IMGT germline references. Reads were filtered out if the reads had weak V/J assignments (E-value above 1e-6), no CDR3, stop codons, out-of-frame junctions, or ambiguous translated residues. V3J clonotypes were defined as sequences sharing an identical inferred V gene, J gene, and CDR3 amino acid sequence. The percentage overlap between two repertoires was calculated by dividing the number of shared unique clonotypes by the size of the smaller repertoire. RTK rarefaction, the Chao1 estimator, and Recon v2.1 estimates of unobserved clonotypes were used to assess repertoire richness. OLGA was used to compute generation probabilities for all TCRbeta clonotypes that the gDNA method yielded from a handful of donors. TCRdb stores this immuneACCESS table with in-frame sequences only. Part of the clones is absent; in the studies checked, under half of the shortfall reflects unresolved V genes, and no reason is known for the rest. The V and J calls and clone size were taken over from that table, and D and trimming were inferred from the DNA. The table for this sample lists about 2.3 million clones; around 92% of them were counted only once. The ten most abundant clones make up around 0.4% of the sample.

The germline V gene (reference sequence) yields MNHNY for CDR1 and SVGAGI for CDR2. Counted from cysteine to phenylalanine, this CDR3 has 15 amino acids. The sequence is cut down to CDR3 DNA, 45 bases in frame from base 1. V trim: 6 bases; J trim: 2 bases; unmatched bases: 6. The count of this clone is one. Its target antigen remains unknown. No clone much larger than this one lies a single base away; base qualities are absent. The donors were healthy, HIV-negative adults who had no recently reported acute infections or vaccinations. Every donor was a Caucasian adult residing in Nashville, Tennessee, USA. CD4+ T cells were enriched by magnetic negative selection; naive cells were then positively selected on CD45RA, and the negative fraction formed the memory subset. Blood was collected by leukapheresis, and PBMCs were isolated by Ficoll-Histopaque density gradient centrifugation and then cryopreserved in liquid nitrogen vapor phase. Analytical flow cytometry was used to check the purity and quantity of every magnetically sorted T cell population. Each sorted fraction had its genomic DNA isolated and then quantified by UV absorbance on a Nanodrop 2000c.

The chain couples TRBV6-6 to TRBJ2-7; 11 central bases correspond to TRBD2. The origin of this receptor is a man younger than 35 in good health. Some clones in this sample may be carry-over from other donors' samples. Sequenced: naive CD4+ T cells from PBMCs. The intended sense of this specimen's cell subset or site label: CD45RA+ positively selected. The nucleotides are TGTGCCAGCAGCCCGGGACTAGCGGAAACCTACGAGCAGTACTTC. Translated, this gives CASSPGLAETYEQYF.